The next 18 T cell receptor beta chains were all read from a single sample in a study of blood T cell repertoires in COVID-19. Method: immunoSEQ multiplex PCR; TCRdb's copy keeps in-frame clones and lacks some. The data show around 330,000 clones, with 70% to 90% seen just once and 1.5% to 2% held by the top ten. The sample consisted of peripheral blood. These receptors came from a woman aged 25 to 39 with COVID-19, enrolled during active disease.

The V call is TRBV5-5, the J call TRBJ1-1; unclear D gene. This CDR3 spans 11 amino acids. In germline, CDR1 is SGHKS, CDR2 YYEKEE (reference sequence). V lost 7 bases to trimming and J lost 8 bases, with 12 bases between them. The CDR3 sequence is CASQTRFEAFF. Here the CDR3 DNA reads TGTGCCAGCCAGACCAGGTTCGAAGCTTTCTTT.

As concerns this clone: Other DNA variants within this sample encode the same CDR3. The chain employs TRBV6-5 and TRBJ1-2; weak D call: TRBD1 (5 bases). The CDR3 consists of 13 residues. V lost 6 bases to trimming and J lost 1 base, with 9 bases between them. The germline V gene has CDR1 MNHEY and CDR2 SVGAGI. CDR3 amino acids: CASRLTVNYGYTF. DNA of the CDR3: TGTGCCAGCAGATTGACAGTTAACTATGGCTACACCTTC.

This clone appeared once. This sequence joins TRBV3-1 (or the pseudogene TRBV3-2) and TRBJ1-1; tentative D call: TRBD1 (6 bases). The CDR3 consists of 17 residues. Germline values: CDR1 LGHDT, CDR2 YNNKEL (reference sequence). Deletions cut 2 bases from V and 7 bases from J, with 23 bases between. In nucleotides, the CDR3 is TGTGCCAGCAGCCAAACCTGGGATTATCCGGGACACTATGAAGCTTTCTTT. This sequence encodes CASSQTWDYPGHYEAFF.

The chain carries TRBV5-1 and TRBJ1-1; D is uncertain. The V and J ends lost 0 bases and 7 bases respectively, with 13 bases between them. The CDR3 sequence is 14 residues long. Germline CDR1 SGHRS, CDR2 YFSETQ. CDR3 in DNA: TGCGCCAGCAGCTTGGCCGCGGGTCTGGGTGAAGCTTTCTTT. It translates to CASSLAAGLGEAFF.

The genes are TRBV18 and TRBJ1-2; 10 nucleotides line up with TRBD1. The J segment lost 4 bases and the V segment lost 3 bases, leaving 14 bases of the junction unmatched. The CDR3 extends over 18 amino acids. Germline V CDR1 and CDR2: KGHSH, LQKENI. The CDR3 loop is CASSPTGTGALGAYGYTF. The CDR3 DNA reads as TGTGCCAGCTCACCGACCGGGACAGGGGCGCTAGGAGCCTATGGCTACACCTTC.

J is TRBJ1-4 and V is TRBV30, with 9 bases aligning to TRBD1. This CDR3 is 14 amino acids long. The ends lost 4 bases at V and 13 bases at J; junction bases unmatched: 13. The germline V gene encodes CDR1 GTSNPN and CDR2 SVGIG (reference sequence). The CDR3 nucleotides read TGTGCCTGGACCTCCGAGGACAGGGGATTGGCACTGTTTTTT. Protein sequence: CAWTSEDRGLALFF. Full variable domain (outside the CDR3, taken from reference TRBV30 and TRBJ1-4): SQTIHQWPATLVQPVGSPLSLECTVEGTSNPNLYWYRQAAGRGLQLLFYSVGIGQISSEVPQNLSASRPQDRQFILSSKKLLLSDSGFYLCAWTSEDRGLALFFGSGTQLSVL.

This clone was detected a few times. The genes are TRBV19 and TRBJ1-5, with 9 bases matching TRBD1. Per the germline V gene, CDR1 is LNHDA and CDR2 is SQIVND (reference sequence). Trimming took 2 bases from V and 8 from J; bases not matched to a gene: 4. The CDR3 consists of 14 residues. CDR3 DNA sequence: TGTGCCAGTAGTATATCACAGGGGGCTAAGCCCCAGCATTTT. This translates into CASSISQGAKPQHF.

The V and J genes are TRBV4-3 and TRBJ1-1; D is ambiguous. The V end lost 4 bases, the J end lost 1 base, and 7 bases lay between the germline ends. This CDR3 is 13 amino acids long. Germline loops: CDR1 LGHNA, CDR2 YSLEER. The CDR3 region has the DNA TGCGCCAGCAGCCTACAATGGAACACTGAAGCTTTCTTT. Its protein is CASSLQWNTEAFF.

V is TRBV5-5 and J is TRBJ2-2; TRBD1 matches 7 bases. Germline V gene sequence: CDR1 SGHKS, CDR2 YYEKEE (reference sequence). The CDR3 length is 17 residues. Unmatched junction bases numbered 7, after V lost 2 bases and J lost 0 bases. DNA of the CDR3: TGTGCCAGCAGCTTCCTCCCGCAGGGGGCGAACACCGGGGAGCTGTTTTTT. Protein sequence: CASSFLPQGANTGELFF. Together with reference TRBV5-5 and TRBJ2-2, the CDR3 gives the full variable domain: DAGVTQSPTHLIKTRGQQVTLRCSPISGHKSVSWYQQVLGQGPQFIFQYYEKEERGRGNFPDRFSARQFPNYSSELNVNALLLGDSALYLCASSFLPQGANTGELFFGEGSRLTVL.

The V call is TRBV4-2, the J call TRBJ2-1; D is unclear. Trimming cost V 3 bases and J 8 bases, with 14 bases left between them. Germline-derived CDR1 and CDR2 are LGHNA and YNFKEQ. The CDR3 runs 14 residues. CDR3 sequence (DNA): TGTGCCAGCAGCCAGAGAGATAGCTTCTATGAGCAGTTCTTC. It encodes CASSQRDSFYEQFF.

The chain employs TRBV7-2 and TRBJ1-2; weak D call: TRBD1 (5 bases). CDR1 is SGHTA, CDR2 FQGNSA, per germline. Trimming shortened V by 0 bases and J by 4 bases, and 6 bases separated the two germline ends. The CDR3 is 13 residues long. The CDR3 is CASSLARVYGYTF. CDR3 sequence (DNA): TGTGCCAGCAGCTTAGCCAGGGTCTATGGCTACACCTTC. Full variable domain (remainder filled in from reference TRBV7-2 and TRBJ1-2): GAGVSQSPSNKVTEKGKDVELRCDPISGHTALYWYRQSLGQGLEFLIYFQGNSAPDKSGLPSDRFSAERTGGSVSTLTIQRTQQEDSAVYLCASSLARVYGYTFGSGTRLTVV.

The chain joins TRBV6-6 to TRBJ1-1, with 9 positions matching TRBD1. The CDR3 spans 16 residues. The J segment lost 5 bases and the V segment lost 5 bases, leaving 12 bases of the junction unmatched. Germline lookup yields CDR1 MNHNY and CDR2 SVGAGI (reference sequence). The CDR3: CASSPYSGTGLTEAFF. CDR3 in DNA: TGTGCCAGCAGTCCATATTCCGGGACAGGGTTAACTGAAGCTTTCTTT.

The V gene is TRBV5-1, the J gene TRBJ1-2; 7 bases align to TRBD1. Germline lookup yields CDR1 SGHRS and CDR2 YFSETQ. The CDR3 consists of 16 residues. Trimming removed 2 bases from V and 4 bases from J; junction bases left unmatched: 11. The CDR3 reads CASSLAPDRFVYGYTF. The CDR3 nucleotides read TGCGCCAGCAGCTTAGCCCCGGACAGGTTTGTCTATGGCTACACCTTC.

The V and J genes are TRBV18 and TRBJ1-2, with D uncertain. Germline loops: CDR1 KGHSH, CDR2 LQKENI. This CDR3 is 16 amino acids long. Trimming cost V 4 bases and J 2 bases, with 17 bases left between them. CDR3 residues: CASSRGLEESNYGYTF. The CDR3, as DNA: TGTGCCAGCTCACGTGGACTGGAGGAGTCAAACTATGGCTACACCTTC.

This clone was seen just once. This rearrangement joins TRBV24-1 to TRBJ2-3; 11 bases match TRBD2. The CDR3 is 16 residues long. The germline gives CDR1 KGHDR, CDR2 SFDVKD. V trimming: 4 bases; J trimming: 6 bases; junction bases outside the gene matches: 8. The CDR3 DNA follows: TGTGCCACCAGTGACTCTAGCGGGGGGTGGTGGGATACGCAGTATTTT. Its protein is CATSDSSGGWWDTQYF.

This clone has only a few counts. The rearrangement joins TRBV30 to TRBJ1-5, with D hard to call. V was cut by 2 bases and J by 5 bases, with 10 bases left in between. The germline gives CDR1 GTSNPN, CDR2 SVGIG (reference sequence). The CDR3 contains 13 residues. The chain's CDR3 is CAWSSRSDQPQHF. In nucleotides, the CDR3 is TGTGCCTGGAGTAGTCGGTCTGATCAGCCCCAGCATTTT.

V usage is TRBV11-2 and J usage is TRBJ2-7, with D possibly matching TRBD1 (6 bases). The germline CDR1 and CDR2 sequences are SGHAT and FQNNGV. The V end was cut by 5 bases, the J end by 2 bases, with 19 bases between. The CDR3 totals 16 residues. CDR3 loop: CASSPVLVRDTYEQYV. CDR3 bases: TGTGCCAGCAGCCCAGTGTTAGTTAGGGACACCTACGAGCAGTACGTC.

The J gene is TRBJ2-5, the V gene TRBV5-4, with TRBD2 as a possible D gene (7 bases). Per germline, CDR1 SGHNT and CDR2 YYREEE (reference sequence). With 0 bases removed from V and 10 bases from J, the gap between germline ends came to 22 bases. This CDR3 has 16 amino acids. CDR3 region: CASSLAGASGGQDQYF. The CDR3 region has the DNA TGTGCCAGCAGCTTGGCGGGGGCTAGCGGTGGGCAGGACCAGTACTTC.